These 6 T cell receptor beta chains came from one sample sequenced in a study of response to subunit inactivated influenza vaccine. TCRdb analysed the RT-PCR reads with MiXCR anew, one entry per CDR3 protein. The repertoire includes 550,000 to 650,000 distinct CDR3 sequences, about 12% of them detected once, and roughly 10% sits in the top ten. The material was PBMCs from blood, obtained on the day of vaccination. The receptors stem from a man aged 45 to 65 who received an inactivated influenza vaccine.

The V gene is TRBV7-6, the J gene TRBJ2-3, with TRBD2 identical over 14 bases. The germline gives CDR1 SGHVS, CDR2 FNYEAQ. The CDR3 contains 18 residues. The ends lost 5 bases at V and 2 bases at J; junction bases unmatched: 9. The CDR3 bases are TGTGCCAGCAGCCTCGGACTAGCGGGGGGCAAAAACACAGATACGCAGTATTTT. Translation gives CASSLGLAGGKNTDTQYF.

The chain is built from TRBV24-1 and TRBJ2-5, with a tentative D call TRBD1 (6 bases). The CDR3 totals 15 residues. Germline V gene data show CDR1 as KGHDR and CDR2 as SFDVKD. The ends were cut back, 4 bases at V and 4 bases at J, with 15 bases in the middle. The DNA for the CDR3 is TGTGCCACCAGTGACCTCGGACAGATGCCAGAGACCCAGTACTTC. It codes for CATSDLGQMPETQYF.

In this sample, this clonotype turned up many times. V gene TRBV4-3 combines with J gene TRBJ1-2, with D unresolved. The CDR3 length is 15 residues. V was cut by 0 bases and J by 3 bases, with 11 bases left in between. Germline V gives CDR1 LGHNA, CDR2 YSLEER. The CDR3 coding sequence is TGCGCCAGCAGCCAAGATTCACGGGGTCACTATGGCTACACCTTC. It is translated as CASSQDSRGHYGYTF.

This clonotype came up a few times. The rearrangement links TRBV27 to TRBJ1-5; 7 bases map to TRBD1. Germline V CDR1 and CDR2: MNHEY, SMNVEV (reference sequence). J gave up 3 bases and V 6 bases, and 11 bases lay outside the gene matches. This CDR3 has 16 residues. The CDR3 loop reads CASRLEGANNNQPQHF. The DNA of the CDR3 is TGTGCCAGCAGATTAGAGGGGGCGAATAACAATCAGCCCCAGCATTTT.

This clonotype occurred a few times. This chain uses TRBV15 with TRBJ2-2; no clear D. Germline CDR1 is LNHNV and CDR2 is YYDKDF (reference sequence). CDR3 length equals 17 residues. Trimming removed 0 bases from V and 0 bases from J, with 11 bases in between. CDR3 bases: TGTGCCACCAGCAGAGATCGGGCCGGCCCGAACACCGGGGAGCTGTTTTTT. Translated, it gives CATSRDRAGPNTGELFF.

This clonotype was seen repeatedly, ten times or more. V gene TRBV7-9 combines with J gene TRBJ2-5, with a weak D call TRBD1 (6 bases). Germline V gives CDR1 SEHNR, CDR2 FQNEAQ (reference sequence). This CDR3 region has 15 residues. Trimming took off 2 bases at V and 0 bases at J, with 10 bases between the two ends. Here the CDR3 DNA reads TGTGCCAGCAGCTTACAAGGGACACACCAAGAGACCCAGTACTTC. Encoded protein: CASSLQGTHQETQYF.